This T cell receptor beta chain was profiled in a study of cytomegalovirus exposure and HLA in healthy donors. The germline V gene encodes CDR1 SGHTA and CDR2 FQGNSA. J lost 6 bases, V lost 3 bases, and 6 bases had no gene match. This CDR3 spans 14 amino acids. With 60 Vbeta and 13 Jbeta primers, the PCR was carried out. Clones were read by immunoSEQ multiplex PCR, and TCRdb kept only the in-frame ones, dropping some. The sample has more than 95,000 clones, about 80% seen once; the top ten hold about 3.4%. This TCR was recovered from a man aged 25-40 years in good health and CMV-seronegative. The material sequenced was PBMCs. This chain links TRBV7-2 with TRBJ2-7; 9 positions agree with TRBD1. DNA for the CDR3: TGTGCCAGCAGCTTCAGACAGGGGGGGATCGAGCAGTACTTC. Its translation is CASSFRQGGIEQYF.